This T cell receptor beta chain was sequenced for a study of blood T cell repertoires in COVID-19. Assay used: immunoSEQ multiplex PCR; TCRdb lists only in-frame clones, some missing. The sample carries tens of thousands of clones, roughly 90% recorded once. V lost 2 bases and J 7 bases, leaving 11 bases between the germline ends. The CDR3 covers 13 residues. The specimen sequenced was peripheral blood. The rearrangement uses TRBV12-3 or TRBV12-4 and TRBJ1-2; possibly TRBD1 for D (5 bases). The source is a woman over 75 with active or convalescent COVID-19. CDR3 amino acids: CASSLTPGGGYTF. The CDR3 DNA sequence: TGTGCCAGCAGTTTAACGCCGGGGGGTGGCTACACCTTC.